This T cell receptor (beta chain) originates from a study of T cells after yellow fever vaccination. Study-wide results and limits: The CD4 and CD8 compartments had a small share of their clonotypes in common. Clones from primary vaccination mostly reappeared after the booster (approximately 96% CD4, under 90% CD8).

The CDR3 length is 18 residues. Looked up from germline, CDR1 is SGHAT and CDR2 is FQNNGV. With V trimmed by 2 bases and J by 4 bases, 12 bases remained unmatched. This clonotype was found many times. Its cognate antigen is unknown. One entry per CDR3 protein results from TCRdb running MiXCR on the 5' RACE reads. The data contain about 360,000 distinct CDR3 sequences, roughly 6.1% of them singletons. The V and J genes are TRBV11-2 and TRBJ2-3; 10 nucleotides agree with TRBD2. This clonotype was sampled from a man aged 25-40 years who received the YFV17D yellow fever vaccine. The specimen comprised PBMCs, sampled 5 days after the yellow fever booster vaccination. The CDR3 DNA reads as TGTGCCAGCAGCTTATTCGTTCTAGCGGGAGTAGTCGCAGATACGCAGTATTTT. This sequence encodes CASSLFVLAGVVADTQYF.